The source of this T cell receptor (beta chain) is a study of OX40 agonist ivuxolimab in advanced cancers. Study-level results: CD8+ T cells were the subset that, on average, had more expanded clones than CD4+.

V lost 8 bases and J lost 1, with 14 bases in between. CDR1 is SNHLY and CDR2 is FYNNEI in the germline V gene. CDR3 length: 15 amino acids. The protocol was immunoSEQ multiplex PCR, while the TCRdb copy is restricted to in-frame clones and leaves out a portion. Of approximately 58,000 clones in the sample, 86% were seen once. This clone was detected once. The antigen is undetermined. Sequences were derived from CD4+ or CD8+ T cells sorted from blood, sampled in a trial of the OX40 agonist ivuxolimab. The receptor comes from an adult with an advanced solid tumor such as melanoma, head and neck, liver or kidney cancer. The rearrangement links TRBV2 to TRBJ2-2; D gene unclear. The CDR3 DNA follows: TGTGCCAGCGGACCAGACACTTTGAACACCGGGGAGCTGTTTTTT. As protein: CASGPDTLNTGELFF.